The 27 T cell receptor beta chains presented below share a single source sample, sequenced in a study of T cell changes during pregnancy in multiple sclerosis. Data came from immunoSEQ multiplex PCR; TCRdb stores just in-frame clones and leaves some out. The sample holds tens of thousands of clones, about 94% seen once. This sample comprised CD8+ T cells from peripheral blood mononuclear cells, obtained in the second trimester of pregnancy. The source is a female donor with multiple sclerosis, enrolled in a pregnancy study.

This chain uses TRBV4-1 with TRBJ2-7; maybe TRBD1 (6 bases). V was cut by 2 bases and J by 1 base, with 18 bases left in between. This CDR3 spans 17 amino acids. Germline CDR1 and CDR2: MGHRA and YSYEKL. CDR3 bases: TGCGCCAGCAGCCAATGGGGTCATGGCAGGGGATCCTACGAGCAGTACTTC. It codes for CASSQWGHGRGSYEQYF.

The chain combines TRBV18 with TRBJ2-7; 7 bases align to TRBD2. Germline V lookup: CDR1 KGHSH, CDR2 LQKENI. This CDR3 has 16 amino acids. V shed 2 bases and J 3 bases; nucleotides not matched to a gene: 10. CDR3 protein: CASSPSASGGNYEQYF. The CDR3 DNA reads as TGTGCCAGCTCACCATCGGCTAGCGGAGGGAACTACGAGCAGTACTTC.

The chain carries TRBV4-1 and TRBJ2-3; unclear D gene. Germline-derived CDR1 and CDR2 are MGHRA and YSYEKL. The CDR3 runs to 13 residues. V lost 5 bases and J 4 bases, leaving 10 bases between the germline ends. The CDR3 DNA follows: TGCGCCAGCAGCTCCCGAGTGGCAGATACGCAGTATTTT. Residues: CASSSRVADTQYF.

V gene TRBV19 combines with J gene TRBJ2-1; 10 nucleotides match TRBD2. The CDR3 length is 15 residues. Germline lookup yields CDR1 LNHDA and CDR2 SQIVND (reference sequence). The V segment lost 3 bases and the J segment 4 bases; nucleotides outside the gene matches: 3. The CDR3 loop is CASSMWTSGYNEQFF. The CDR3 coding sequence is TGTGCCAGTAGTATGTGGACTAGCGGATACAATGAGCAGTTCTTC.

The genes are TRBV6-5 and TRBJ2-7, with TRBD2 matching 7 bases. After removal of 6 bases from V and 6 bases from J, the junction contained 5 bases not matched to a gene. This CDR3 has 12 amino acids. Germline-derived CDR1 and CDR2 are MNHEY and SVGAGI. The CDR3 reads CASSPGEGEQYF. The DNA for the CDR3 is TGTGCCAGCAGCCCTGGGGAGGGCGAGCAGTACTTC.

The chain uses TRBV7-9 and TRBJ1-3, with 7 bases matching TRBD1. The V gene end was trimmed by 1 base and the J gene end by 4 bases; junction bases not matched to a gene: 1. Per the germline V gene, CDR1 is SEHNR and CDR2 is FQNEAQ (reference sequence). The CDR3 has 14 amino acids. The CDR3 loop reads CASSLVTGGNTIYF. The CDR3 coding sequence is TGTGCCAGCAGCTTAGTGACAGGGGGAAACACCATATATTTT.

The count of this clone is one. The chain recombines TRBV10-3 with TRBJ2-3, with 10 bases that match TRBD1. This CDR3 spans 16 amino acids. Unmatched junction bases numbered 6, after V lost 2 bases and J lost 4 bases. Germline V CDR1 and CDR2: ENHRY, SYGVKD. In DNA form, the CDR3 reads TGTGCCATCAGTGAGGGGGACAGGGGAGCGGCAGATACGCAGTATTTT. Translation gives CAISEGDRGAADTQYF.

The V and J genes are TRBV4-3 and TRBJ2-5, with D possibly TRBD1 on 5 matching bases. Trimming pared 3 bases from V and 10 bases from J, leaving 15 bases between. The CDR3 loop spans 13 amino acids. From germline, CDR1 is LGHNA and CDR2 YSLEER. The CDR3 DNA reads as TGCGCCAGCAGCCAGGCCGGTGGGGCAGACCAGTACTTC. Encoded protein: CASSQAGGADQYF.

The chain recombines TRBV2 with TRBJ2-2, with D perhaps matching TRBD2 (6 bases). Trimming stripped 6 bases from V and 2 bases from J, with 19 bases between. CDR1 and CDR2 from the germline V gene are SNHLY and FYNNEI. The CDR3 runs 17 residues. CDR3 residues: CASRDFTGTLNTGELFF. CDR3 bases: TGTGCCAGCAGAGACTTTACCGGGACTTTAAACACCGGGGAGCTGTTTTTT. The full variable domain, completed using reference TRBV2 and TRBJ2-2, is EPEVTQTPSHQVTQMGQEVILRCVPISNHLYFYWYRQILGQKVEFLVSFYNNEISEKSEIFDDQFSVERPDGSNFTLKIRSTKLEDSAMYFCASRDFTGTLNTGELFFGEGSRLTVL.

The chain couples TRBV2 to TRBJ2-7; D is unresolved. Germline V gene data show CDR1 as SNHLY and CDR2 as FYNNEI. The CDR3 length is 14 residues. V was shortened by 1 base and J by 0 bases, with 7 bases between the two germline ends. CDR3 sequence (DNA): TGTGCCAGCAGTGAAGGCAGAAGCTCCTACGAGCAGTACTTC. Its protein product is CASSEGRSSYEQYF.

CDR3 amino acids: CAWKTGNYGYTF. The CDR3 region has the DNA TGTGCCTGGAAAACGGGAAACTATGGCTACACCTTC. The V and J genes are TRBV30 and TRBJ1-2; D gene uncertain. This CDR3 is built from 12 residues. From germline, CDR1 is GTSNPN and CDR2 SVGIG (reference sequence). V was trimmed by 4 bases and J by 2 bases, leaving 8 bases between them.

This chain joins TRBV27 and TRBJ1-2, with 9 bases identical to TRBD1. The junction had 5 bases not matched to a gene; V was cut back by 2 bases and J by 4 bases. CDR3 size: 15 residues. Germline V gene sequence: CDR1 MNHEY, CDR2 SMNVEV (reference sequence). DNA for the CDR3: TGTGCCAGCAGTTTAATCGGGACAGGGACCTATGGCTACACCTTC. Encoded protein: CASSLIGTGTYGYTF.

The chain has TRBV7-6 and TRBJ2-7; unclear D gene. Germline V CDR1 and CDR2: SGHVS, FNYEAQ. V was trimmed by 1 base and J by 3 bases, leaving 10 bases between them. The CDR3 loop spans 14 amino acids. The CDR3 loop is CASSLEASYYEQYF. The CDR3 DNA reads TGTGCCAGCAGCTTAGAGGCTAGTTACTACGAGCAGTACTTC. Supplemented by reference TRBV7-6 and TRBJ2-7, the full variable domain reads GAGVSQSPRYKVTKRGQDVALRCDPISGHVSLYWYRQALGQGPEFLTYFNYEAQQDKSGLPNDRFSAERPEGSISTLTIQRTEQRDSAMYRCASSLEASYYEQYFGPGTRLTVT.

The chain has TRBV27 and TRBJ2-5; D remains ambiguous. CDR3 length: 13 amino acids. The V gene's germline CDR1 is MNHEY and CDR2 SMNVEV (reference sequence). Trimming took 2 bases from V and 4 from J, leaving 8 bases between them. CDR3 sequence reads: CASSLSPSETQYF. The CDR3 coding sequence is TGTGCCAGCAGTTTAAGCCCCTCAGAGACCCAGTACTTC.

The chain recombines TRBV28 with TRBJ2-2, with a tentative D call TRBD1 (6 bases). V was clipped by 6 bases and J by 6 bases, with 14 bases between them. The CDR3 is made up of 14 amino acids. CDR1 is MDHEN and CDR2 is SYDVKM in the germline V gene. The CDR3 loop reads CASSSGEPSGELFF. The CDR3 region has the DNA TGTGCCAGCAGCTCAGGGGAACCATCCGGGGAGCTGTTTTTT. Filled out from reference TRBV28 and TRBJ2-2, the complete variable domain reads DVKVTQSSRYLVKRTGEKVFLECVQDMDHENMFWYRQDPGLGLRLIYFSYDVKMKEKGDIPEGYSVSREKKERFSLILESASTNQTSMYLCASSSGEPSGELFFGEGSRLTVL.

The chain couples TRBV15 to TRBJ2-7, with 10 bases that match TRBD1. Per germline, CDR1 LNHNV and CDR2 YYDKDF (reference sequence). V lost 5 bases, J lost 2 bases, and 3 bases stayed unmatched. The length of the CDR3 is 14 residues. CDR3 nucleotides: TGTGCCACCAGCCGAGGACAGGGGGCCTACGAGCAGTACTTC. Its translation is CATSRGQGAYEQYF.

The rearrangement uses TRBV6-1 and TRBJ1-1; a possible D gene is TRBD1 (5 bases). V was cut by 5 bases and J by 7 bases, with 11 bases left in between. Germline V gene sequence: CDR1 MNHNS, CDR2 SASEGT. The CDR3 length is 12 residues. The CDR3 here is CASSLEGREAFF. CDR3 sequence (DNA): TGTGCCAGCAGTTTGGAGGGGCGTGAAGCTTTCTTT.

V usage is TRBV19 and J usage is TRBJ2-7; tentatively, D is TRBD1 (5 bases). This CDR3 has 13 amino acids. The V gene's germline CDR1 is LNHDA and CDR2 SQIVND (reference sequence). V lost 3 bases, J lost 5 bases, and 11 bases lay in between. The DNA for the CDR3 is TGTGCCAGTAGTATTTACAGGCTGAACGAGCAGTACTTC. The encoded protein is CASSIYRLNEQYF.

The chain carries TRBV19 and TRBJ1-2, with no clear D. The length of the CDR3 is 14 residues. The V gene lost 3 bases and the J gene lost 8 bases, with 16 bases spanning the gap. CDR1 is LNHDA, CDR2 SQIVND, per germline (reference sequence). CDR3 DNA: TGTGCCAGTAGTATGGGTCCGGGATTGGGAGGCTACACCTTC. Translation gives CASSMGPGLGGYTF.

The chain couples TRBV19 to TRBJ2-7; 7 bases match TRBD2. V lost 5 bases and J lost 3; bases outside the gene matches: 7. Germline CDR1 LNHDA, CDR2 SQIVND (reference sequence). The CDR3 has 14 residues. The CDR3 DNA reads TGTGCCAGTAGTTGGGCGGGAGACGGCTACGAGCAGTACTTC. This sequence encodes CASSWAGDGYEQYF.

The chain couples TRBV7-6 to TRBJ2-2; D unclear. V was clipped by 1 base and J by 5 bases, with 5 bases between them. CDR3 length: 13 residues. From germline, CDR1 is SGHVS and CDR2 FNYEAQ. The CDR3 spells CASSLDSTGELFF. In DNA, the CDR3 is TGTGCCAGCAGCTTAGATTCTACCGGGGAGCTGTTTTTT.

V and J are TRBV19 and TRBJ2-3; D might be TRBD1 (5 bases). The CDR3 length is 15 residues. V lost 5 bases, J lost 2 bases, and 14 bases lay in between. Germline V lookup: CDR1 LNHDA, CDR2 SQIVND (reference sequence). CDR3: CASSWQGNPTDTQYF. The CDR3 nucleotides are TGTGCCAGTAGTTGGCAGGGAAACCCCACAGATACGCAGTATTTT.

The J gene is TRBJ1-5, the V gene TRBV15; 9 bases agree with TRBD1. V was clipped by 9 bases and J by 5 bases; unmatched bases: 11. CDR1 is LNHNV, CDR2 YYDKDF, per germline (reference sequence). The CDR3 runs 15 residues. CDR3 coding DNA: TGTGCCACTACTACCGGGACAGGGTCCTATCAGCCCCAGCATTTT. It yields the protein CATTTGTGSYQPQHF.

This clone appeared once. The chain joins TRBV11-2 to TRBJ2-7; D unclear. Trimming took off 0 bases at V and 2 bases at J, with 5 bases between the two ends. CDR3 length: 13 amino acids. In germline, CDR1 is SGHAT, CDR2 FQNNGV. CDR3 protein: CASSLEGPYEQYF. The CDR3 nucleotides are TGTGCCAGCAGCTTAGAGGGCCCCTACGAGCAGTACTTC. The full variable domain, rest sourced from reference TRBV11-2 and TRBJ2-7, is EAGVAQSPRYKIIEKRQSVAFWCNPISGHATLYWYQQILGQGPKLLIQFQNNGVVDDSQLPKDRFSAERLKGVDSTLKIQPAKLEDSAVYLCASSLEGPYEQYFGPGTRLTVT.

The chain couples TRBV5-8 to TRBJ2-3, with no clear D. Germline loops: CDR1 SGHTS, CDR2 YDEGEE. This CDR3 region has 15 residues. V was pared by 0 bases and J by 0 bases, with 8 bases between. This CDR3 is CASSLGRVSTDTQYF. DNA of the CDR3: TGTGCCAGCAGCTTGGGCCGGGTGAGCACAGATACGCAGTATTTT.

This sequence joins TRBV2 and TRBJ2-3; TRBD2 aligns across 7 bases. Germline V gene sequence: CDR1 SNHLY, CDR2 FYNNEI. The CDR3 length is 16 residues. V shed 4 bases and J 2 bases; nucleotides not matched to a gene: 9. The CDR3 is CASSALGLPNTDTQYF. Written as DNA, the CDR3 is TGTGCCAGCAGTGCCCTGGGACTACCCAACACAGATACGCAGTATTTT.

CDR3 loop: CASSTNKELPNEQFF. The CDR3 DNA follows: TGTGCCAGCAGCACCAACAAGGAGCTCCCTAATGAGCAGTTCTTC. The rearrangement joins TRBV7-9 to TRBJ2-1; D is uncertain. The germline V gene has CDR1 SEHNR and CDR2 FQNEAQ (reference sequence). The V and J ends lost 5 bases and 7 bases respectively, with 18 bases between them. The CDR3 runs to 15 residues.